Presented here are 20 T cell receptor beta chains from one specimen sequenced in a study of Ad26.COV2.S vaccination and SARS-CoV-2 variants. This sample's treatment: roughly 20 received Ad26.COV2.S at low or high dose, single or two shots; several received placebo; per-sample allocation not given. The investigators took samples on day 63 after the first vaccine or placebo injection. Sequenced by immunoSEQ multiplex PCR; TCRdb stores in-frame clones only, minus some. The table records more than 300,000 clones, roughly 86% of them present only once. The sample was peripheral blood, taken in a trial of Ad26.COV2.S vaccine versus placebo. The source of these receptors is a person between 18 and 65 years old who received the Ad26.COV2.S COVID-19 vaccine or a placebo.

The rearrangement uses TRBV6-2 or TRBV6-3 and TRBJ1-5; D gene unclear. V was cut by 2 bases and J by 6 bases, with 17 bases left in between. Germline CDR1 is MNHEY and CDR2 is SVGEGT. The CDR3 loop spans 16 amino acids. CDR3 DNA sequence: TGTGCCAGCAGTTACAGAAGTGTCAGCACTGGTCAGCCCCAGCATTTT. Translated, it gives CASSYRSVSTGQPQHF.

The rearrangement links TRBV30 to TRBJ2-7, with TRBD1 matching over 8 bases. V shed 2 bases and J 7 bases; nucleotides not matched to a gene: 4. Germline values: CDR1 GTSNPN, CDR2 SVGIG (reference sequence). CDR3 length: 12 amino acids. DNA for the CDR3: TGTGCCTGGAGTCCGACAGGGGTTGAGCAGTACTTC. It is translated as CAWSPTGVEQYF.

This chain joins TRBV14 and TRBJ2-7, with TRBD1 matching 7 bases. Germline CDR1 reads SGHDN; CDR2 reads FVKESK. Trimming took 4 bases from V and 2 from J; bases not matched to a gene: 8. CDR3 length: 15 residues. Written as DNA, the CDR3 is TGTGCCAGCAGCCCGCGACAGGGTTTAACCTACGAGCAGTACTTC. This sequence encodes CASSPRQGLTYEQYF.

This sequence joins TRBV29-1 and TRBJ1-1; no clear D. V lost 0 bases, J lost 6 bases, and 20 bases lay in between. The germline V gene encodes CDR1 SQVTM and CDR2 ANQGSEA. The CDR3 length is 16 residues. CDR3 DNA sequence: TGCAGCGTTGAAGATCTGGTGCCCGGGCGTACGCCTGAAGCTTTCTTT. Protein product: CSVEDLVPGRTPEAFF.

The chain combines TRBV4-3 with TRBJ1-4; maybe TRBD1 (5 bases). V was trimmed by 0 bases and J by 6 bases, leaving 14 bases between them. CDR1 is LGHNA, CDR2 YSLEER, per germline. The CDR3 covers 16 residues. The CDR3 sequence: CASSQEGGIPDEKLFF. In nucleotides, the CDR3 is TGCGCCAGCAGCCAAGAGGGGGGGATCCCTGATGAAAAACTGTTTTTT.

The chain couples TRBV2 to TRBJ1-5; TRBD1 aligns across 10 bases. Trimming removed 4 bases from V and 4 bases from J; junction bases left unmatched: 4. The CDR3 sequence is 15 residues long. Germline assignment: CDR1 SNHLY and CDR2 FYNNEI. CDR3 sequence reads: CASSGTGGKNQPQHF. CDR3 coding DNA: TGTGCCAGCAGTGGGACAGGGGGTAAAAATCAGCCCCAGCATTTT.

This chain links TRBV7-2 with TRBJ1-2, with D possibly matching TRBD1 (5 bases). The germline V gene encodes CDR1 SGHTA and CDR2 FQGNSA. Deletions cut 2 bases from V and 5 bases from J, with 15 bases between. The CDR3 has 15 residues. CDR3 sequence: CASSLTFRDFYGYTF. The CDR3 DNA reads as TGTGCCAGCAGCTTAACTTTCAGGGACTTTTATGGCTACACCTTC.

This chain joins TRBV6-6 and TRBJ2-5; TRBD2 matches 11 bases. The germline CDR1 and CDR2 sequences are MNHNY and SVGAGI (reference sequence). With 7 bases clipped from V and 4 bases from J, the junction kept 8 bases outside the gene matches. This CDR3 region has 15 residues. The CDR3 nucleotides read TGTGCCAGCACCCTAACTAGCGGGGGTTTAGAGACCCAGTACTTC. This gives the protein CASTLTSGGLETQYF.

This clone showed up just a few times. This chain uses TRBV3-1 (or the pseudogene TRBV3-2) with TRBJ2-2; TRBD2 aligns across 10 bases. The CDR3 sequence is 15 residues long. Germline values: CDR1 LGHDT, CDR2 YNNKEL (reference sequence). Trimming at V came to 0 bases and at J to 10 bases, leaving 5 bases not matched to a gene. CDR3 region: CASSQEQRGGLELFF. The DNA for the CDR3 is TGTGCCAGCAGCCAAGAACAGCGGGGGGGCTTGGAGCTGTTTTTT.

This clone showed up just once. The chain employs TRBV6-5 and TRBJ2-5; the D is unclear. The length of the CDR3 is 13 residues. CDR1 is MNHEY and CDR2 is SVGAGI in the germline V gene. Trimming stripped 2 bases from V and 1 base from J, with 5 bases between. CDR3 coding DNA: TGTGCCAGCAGTTACGGCTTCCAAGAGACCCAGTACTTC. Translation gives CASSYGFQETQYF.

The chain has TRBV6-2 or TRBV6-3 and TRBJ2-2, with D maybe TRBD2 (6 bases). The CDR3 totals 16 residues. The germline CDR1 and CDR2 sequences are MNHEY and SVGEGT. V lost 7 bases, J lost 0 bases, and 15 bases lay in between. The CDR3 DNA reads TGTGCCAGCACCCCGGGGGTCTTTACGAACACCGGGGAGCTGTTTTTT. Protein: CASTPGVFTNTGELFF.

A note on this clone: At the DNA level, this CDR3 is encoded by other sequences in the same sample as well. This chain uses TRBV5-1 with TRBJ1-1; D uncertain. Germline V CDR1 and CDR2: SGHRS, YFSETQ. Between the trimmed V and J ends, which lost 0 bases and 0 bases, there was a span of 3 bases. The CDR3 is 13 residues long. CDR3 amino acids: CASSLGLNTEAFF. CDR3 nucleotides: TGCGCCAGCAGCTTGGGATTGAACACTGAAGCTTTCTTT.

The genes are TRBV6-1 and TRBJ2-7, with D possibly TRBD2 on 5 matching bases. Per germline, CDR1 MNHNS and CDR2 SASEGT. This CDR3 has 15 amino acids. The V gene lost 3 bases and the J gene lost 2 bases, with 14 bases spanning the gap. As DNA, the CDR3 is TGTGCCAGCAGTGAGGTACGAGGGTTTCCCTACGAGCAGTACTTC. Translated, it gives CASSEVRGFPYEQYF.

V gene TRBV18 combines with J gene TRBJ2-6; 9 nucleotides align to TRBD1. Germline lookup yields CDR1 KGHSH and CDR2 LQKENI. This CDR3 has 18 residues. The trim removed 3 bases at V and 0 bases at J, leaving 6 bases unmatched. CDR3 sequence reads: CASSPLGQGSSGANVLTF. CDR3 DNA: TGTGCCAGCTCACCTCTAGGACAGGGGAGCTCTGGGGCCAACGTCCTGACTTTC.

V and J are TRBV27 and TRBJ2-7; perhaps TRBD2 as D (7 bases). From germline, CDR1 is MNHEY and CDR2 SMNVEV (reference sequence). V was pared by 5 bases and J by 6 bases, with 14 bases between. The CDR3 extends over 13 amino acids. The CDR3 is CASSKRGGTEQYF. CDR3 sequence (DNA): TGTGCCAGCAGTAAAAGGGGGGGAACCGAGCAGTACTTC.

The chain has TRBV6-5 and TRBJ2-3, with 7 bases identical to TRBD2. CDR3 length equals 15 residues. Germline values: CDR1 MNHEY, CDR2 SVGAGI. V was pared by 0 bases and J by 3 bases, with 3 bases of the junction left unmatched. This chain's CDR3 is CASSYSRGETDTQYF. CDR3 DNA: TGTGCCAGCAGTTACTCACGGGGGGAGACAGATACGCAGTATTTT.

This chain connects TRBV5-4 to TRBJ2-3; 10 bases align to TRBD2. Losses at the gene ends were 4 bases for V and 11 bases for J; bases not matched to a gene: 19. The CDR3 extends over 17 amino acids. Germline V lookup: CDR1 SGHNT, CDR2 YYREEE (reference sequence). CDR3: CASSVSASGGPGNMQYF. The CDR3 DNA reads as TGTGCCAGCAGCGTCTCGGCTAGCGGGGGCCCCGGTAATATGCAGTATTTT.

The chain joins TRBV6-2 or TRBV6-3 to TRBJ2-3; D might be TRBD2 (5 bases). V lost 0 bases to trimming and J lost 2 bases, with 9 bases between them. The CDR3 has 15 residues. From germline, CDR1 is MNHEY and CDR2 SVGEGT. The CDR3 loop is CASSYSARATDTQYF. In DNA form, the CDR3 reads TGTGCCAGCAGTTACTCGGCGCGGGCCACAGATACGCAGTATTTT.

This clone was counted a few times. The chain uses TRBV30 and TRBJ1-2; D is possibly TRBD1 (5 bases). With 4 bases removed from V and 2 bases from J, the gap between germline ends came to 14 bases. Germline V gene lookup returns CDR1 GTSNPN and CDR2 SVGIG (reference sequence). This CDR3 has 14 residues. The CDR3 here is CAWIVPGRNYGYTF. CDR3 DNA: TGTGCCTGGATCGTCCCGGGACGGAACTATGGCTACACCTTC.

The CDR3 DNA sequence: TGTGCCAGCGAAGGACAGAAAAACACTGAAGCTTTCTTT. Translating gives CASEGQKNTEAFF. The V and J genes are TRBV28 and TRBJ1-1, with a weak D call TRBD1 (6 bases). The CDR3 contains 13 residues. With 8 bases removed from V and 2 bases from J, the gap between germline ends came to 12 bases. Germline-derived CDR1 and CDR2 are MDHEN and SYDVKM. Full variable domain (outside the CDR3, taken from reference TRBV28 and TRBJ1-1): DVKVTQSSRYLVKRTGEKVFLECVQDMDHENMFWYRQDPGLGLRLIYFSYDVKMKEKGDIPEGYSVSREKKERFSLILESASTNQTSMYLCASEGQKNTEAFFGQGTRLTVV.